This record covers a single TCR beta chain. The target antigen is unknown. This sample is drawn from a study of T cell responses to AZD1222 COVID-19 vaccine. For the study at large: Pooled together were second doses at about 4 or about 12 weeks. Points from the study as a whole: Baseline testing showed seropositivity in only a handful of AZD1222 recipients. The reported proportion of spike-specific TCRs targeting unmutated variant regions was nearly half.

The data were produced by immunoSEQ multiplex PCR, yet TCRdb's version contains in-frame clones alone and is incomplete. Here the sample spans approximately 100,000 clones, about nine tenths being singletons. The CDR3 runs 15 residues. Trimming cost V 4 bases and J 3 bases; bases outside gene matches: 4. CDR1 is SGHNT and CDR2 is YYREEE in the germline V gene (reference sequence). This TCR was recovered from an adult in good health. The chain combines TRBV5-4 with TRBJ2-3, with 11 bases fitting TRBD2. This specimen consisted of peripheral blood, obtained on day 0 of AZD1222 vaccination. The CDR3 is CASSALAGGTDTQYF. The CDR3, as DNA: TGTGCCAGCAGCGCTCTAGCGGGAGGAACAGATACGCAGTATTTT.